Below, 10 T cell receptor beta chains from the same sample are listed, as sequenced in a study of control samples from healthy donors and cancer patients (dated by TCRdb to about 2020). The library came from the immunoSEQ multiplex PCR assay. What TCRdb holds here is the immuneACCESS table cut down to in-frame rearrangements. Part of the clones is not present; checked against another copy, under half of the missing clones reflect an unresolved V gene, and the others are unexplained. This sample has 130,000 to 150,000 clones in its table, and roughly nine tenths of those were observed once. Together, the top ten hold around 10% of the sample. The specimen was blood. The source is a woman in her twenties or thirties in good health.

The V and J genes are TRBV29-1 and TRBJ1-3, with a tentative D call TRBD1 (6 bases). V shed 7 bases and J shed 2 bases, with 18 bases lying between them. CDR1 and CDR2 (germline): SQVTM, ANQGSEA. This CDR3 is built from 15 residues. The DNA for the CDR3 is TGCAGCGCCGTCGAGGGGGGTAATACTGGAAACACCATATATTTT. Protein product: CSAVEGGNTGNTIYF.

The chain combines TRBV5-4 with TRBJ2-7; no clear D. The germline V and J ends were trimmed by 4 bases and 3 bases, with 17 bases remaining between them. CDR3 length equals 15 residues. Germline V gene lookup returns CDR1 SGHNT and CDR2 YYREEE (reference sequence). The CDR3 loop is CASSQMAQAVYEQYF. As DNA, the CDR3 is TGTGCCAGCAGCCAGATGGCTCAAGCCGTCTACGAGCAGTACTTC.

The chain carries TRBV2 and TRBJ2-5, with TRBD2 matching over 12 bases. J gave up 3 bases and V 5 bases, and 4 bases lay outside the gene matches. CDR1 is SNHLY, CDR2 FYNNEI, per germline. There are 15 residues in the CDR3. The chain's CDR3 is CASSHRLAGEETQYF. As DNA, the CDR3 is TGTGCCAGCAGTCATAGACTAGCGGGAGAAGAGACCCAGTACTTC.

In the case of this clone: In the same sample, other DNA sequences code for this CDR3. This CDR3 is CASSPGETQYF. The CDR3, as DNA: TGTGCCAGCTCACCCGGAGAGACCCAGTACTTC. The chain uses TRBV18 and TRBJ2-5; D not certain. Germline V CDR1 and CDR2: KGHSH, LQKENI. The V gene lost 3 bases and the J gene lost 4 bases, with 3 bases spanning the gap. There are 11 residues in the CDR3.

For this clone: The junction shows a germline mismatch at one end, possibly a read error. This chain joins TRBV7-2 and TRBJ1-6; 7 bases line up with TRBD1. The CDR3 spans 16 residues. The germline gives CDR1 SGHTA, CDR2 FQGNSA. Here the CDR3 reads CASSVAGGAYNSPLHF. CDR3 in DNA: TGTGCCAGCAGCGTAGCAGGGGGGGCCTATAATTCACCCCTCCACTTT.

The V and J genes are TRBV5-4 and TRBJ2-2, with 10 nucleotides matching TRBD2. The CDR3 runs 16 residues. Per germline, CDR1 SGHNT and CDR2 YYREEE (reference sequence). The J segment lost 3 bases and the V segment lost 5 bases, leaving 7 bases of the junction unmatched. The CDR3 DNA sequence: TGTGCCAGCAGACAAACTAGCGGGAAAGACACCGGGGAGCTGTTTTTT. It encodes CASRQTSGKDTGELFF.

The V and J genes are TRBV5-4 and TRBJ1-2; D is perhaps TRBD1 (5 bases). The germline V gene has CDR1 SGHNT and CDR2 YYREEE (reference sequence). With 2 bases removed from V and 4 bases from J, the gap between germline ends came to 12 bases. This CDR3 is 14 amino acids long. DNA for the CDR3: TGTGCCAGCAGCTTCGGGGGTCCCAGCTATGGCTACACCTTC. This gives the protein CASSFGGPSYGYTF.

This chain connects TRBV3-1 (or the pseudogene TRBV3-2) to TRBJ1-1, with D unresolved. V was shortened by 1 base and J by 1 base, with 4 bases between the two germline ends. This CDR3 has 13 amino acids. The germline gives CDR1 LGHDT, CDR2 YNNKEL (reference sequence). The CDR3 spells CASSQVTNTEAFF. As DNA, the CDR3 is TGTGCCAGCAGCCAAGTCACGAACACTGAAGCTTTCTTT.

The rearrangement links TRBV5-6 to TRBJ2-2; the match to TRBD2 covers 16 bases. This CDR3 comprises 18 residues. From germline, CDR1 is SGHDT and CDR2 YYEEEE. V lost 4 bases to trimming and J lost 6 bases; unmatched junction nucleotides: 9. The chain's CDR3 is CASSPPGLAGGLPGELFF. The CDR3 region has the DNA TGTGCCAGCAGCCCCCCGGGACTAGCGGGAGGGCTACCCGGGGAGCTGTTTTTT.

This clone has just one count. J is TRBJ2-7 and V is TRBV5-4; no definite D call. V shed 7 bases and J shed 0 bases, with 11 bases lying between them. CDR1 and CDR2 (germline): SGHNT, YYREEE (reference sequence). This CDR3 contains 13 residues. DNA of the CDR3: TGTGCCAGCTCCCGTGAGAGCTCCTACGAGCAGTACTTC. Translation: CASSRESSYEQYF.